A selection of T cell receptor beta chains follows, all from one sample in a study of blood T cell repertoires in COVID-19. Profiled with immunoSEQ multiplex PCR; TCRdb holds only in-frame clones, not every one. Of a few hundred thousand clones in the sample, 89% were seen once. Sequenced material: peripheral blood. The receptors were gathered from a woman between 40 and 50 years old who had recovered from COVID-19. CDR3s include the opening cysteine and the closing phenylalanine or tryptophan. Fields, in order: J gene, D gene, V gene, clone size, CDR3 DNA, CDR3 protein. The D gene is left open where the match is weak. A row's size may be missing; if present it is once, few, many or a size class.

j_gene: TRBJ2-1
d_gene: TRBD2
v_gene: TRBV2
abundance: NA
CDR3nt: TGTGCCAGTTCTGAGGAGGGACTAGCGGCCAATGAGCAGTTCTTC
CDR3aa: CASSEEGLAANEQFF

j_gene: TRBJ2-1
d_gene: TRBD2
v_gene: TRBV4-1
abundance: NA
CDR3nt: TGCGCCAGCAGCCGTGAGAGACTAGCTGCCAATGAGCAGTTCTTC
CDR3aa: CASSRERLAANEQFF

j_gene: TRBJ1-4
d_gene: NA
v_gene: TRBV12-3/TRBV12-4
abundance: NA
CDR3nt: TGTGCCAGCAGTTCTGAAACCACAGGGAAACTGTTTTTT
CDR3aa: CASSSETTGKLFF

j_gene: TRBJ1-4
d_gene: TRBD1
v_gene: TRBV18
abundance: NA
CDR3nt: TGTGCCAGCTCACCCGCACAGGGGACTAATGAAAAACTGTTTTTT
CDR3aa: CASSPAQGTNEKLFF

j_gene: TRBJ2-7
d_gene: TRBD2
v_gene: TRBV27
abundance: NA
CDR3nt: TGTGCCAGCAGTTCCCACCGGGGGGGACTAGCGTCTAACGAGCAGTACTTC
CDR3aa: CASSSHRGGLASNEQYF

j_gene: TRBJ2-2
d_gene: TRBD2
v_gene: TRBV10-3
abundance: NA
CDR3nt: TGTGCCATCACCGGGGGGGCGAACACCGGGGAGCTGTTTTTT
CDR3aa: CAITGGANTGELFF

j_gene: TRBJ2-5
d_gene: TRBD2
v_gene: TRBV9
abundance: NA
CDR3nt: TGTGCCAGCGGGGGACTAGATACCGAGACCCAGTACTTC
CDR3aa: CASGGLDTETQYF

j_gene: TRBJ2-1
d_gene: TRBD2
v_gene: TRBV24-1
abundance: once
CDR3nt: TGTGCCACCAGTGAAACTAGCGGGAGGGGGTACAATGAGCAGTTCTTC
CDR3aa: CATSETSGRGYNEQFF

j_gene: TRBJ2-3
d_gene: TRBD2
v_gene: TRBV11-2
abundance: NA
CDR3nt: TGTGCCAGCAGCTTAGAGGGGACTAGCGGCAACTGGGGAGATACGCAGTATTTT
CDR3aa: CASSLEGTSGNWGDTQYF

j_gene: TRBJ1-1
d_gene: NA
v_gene: TRBV6-2/TRBV6-3
abundance: NA
CDR3nt: TGTGCCAGCAGTCAGACAGTGAACACTGAAGCTTTCTTT
CDR3aa: CASSQTVNTEAFF

j_gene: TRBJ1-5
d_gene: TRBD1
v_gene: TRBV28
abundance: NA
CDR3nt: TGTGCCAGCAGCCAGGGACAGGGGGCGCATCAGCCCCAGCATTTT
CDR3aa: CASSQGQGAHQPQHF

j_gene: TRBJ2-1
d_gene: TRBD2
v_gene: TRBV7-2
abundance: NA
CDR3nt: TGTGCCAGCAGCTTAGCTCCTAGCGGGAGTTTCAATGAGCAGTTCTTC
CDR3aa: CASSLAPSGSFNEQFF

j_gene: TRBJ2-3
d_gene: TRBD2
v_gene: TRBV19
abundance: NA
CDR3nt: TGTGCCAGTAGTATTACTAGCGGGGCTAGCACAGATACGCAGTATTTT
CDR3aa: CASSITSGASTDTQYF

j_gene: TRBJ2-5
d_gene: TRBD1
v_gene: TRBV19
abundance: NA
CDR3nt: TGTGCCAGTAGTGCCGGGACAGTAGAGACCCAGTACTTC
CDR3aa: CASSAGTVETQYF

j_gene: TRBJ2-5
d_gene: NA
v_gene: TRBV5-5
abundance: NA
CDR3nt: TGTGCCAGCAGCTTGCCAGGCCTCCAAGAGACCCAGTACTTC
CDR3aa: CASSLPGLQETQYF

j_gene: TRBJ1-2
d_gene: NA
v_gene: TRBV24-1
abundance: NA
CDR3nt: TGTGCCACCAGTAATCCCGGGGGTGGAGGCTACACCTTC
CDR3aa: CATSNPGGGGYTF